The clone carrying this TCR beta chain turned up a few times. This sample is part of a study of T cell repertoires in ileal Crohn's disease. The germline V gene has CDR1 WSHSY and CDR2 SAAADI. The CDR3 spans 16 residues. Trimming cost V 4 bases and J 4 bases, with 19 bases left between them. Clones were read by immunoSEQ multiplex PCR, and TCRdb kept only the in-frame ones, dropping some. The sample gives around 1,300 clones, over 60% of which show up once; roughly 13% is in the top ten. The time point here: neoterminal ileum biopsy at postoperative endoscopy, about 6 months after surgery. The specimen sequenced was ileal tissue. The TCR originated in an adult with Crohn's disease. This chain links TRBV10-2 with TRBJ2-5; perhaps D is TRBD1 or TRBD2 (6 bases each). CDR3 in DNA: TGCGCCAGCAGTGGGGGACTTCAGGGGCGTCGAGAGACCCAGTACTTC. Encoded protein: CASSGGLQGRRETQYF.